This is a list of T cell receptor beta chains from one sample in a study of T cells after yellow fever vaccination. MiXCR, applied by TCRdb to the 5' RACE reads, yields one record per CDR3 protein. This sample has 400,000 to 450,000 distinct CDR3 sequences, with roughly a sixth found just once. Source: PBMCs, taken before the yellow fever booster vaccination. The receptors come from a man aged 18-30 years who received the YFV17D yellow fever vaccine. Both conserved end residues are part of each CDR3. The D gene is left open where the match is weak. Clone sizes are given selectively: once, few, many, or a class where the clone is expanded.

len	v_gene	j_gene	d_gene	abundance	CDR3aa	CDR3nt
13	TRBV5-1	TRBJ1-5	-	-	CASSLVGGEAQHF	TGCGCCAGCAGCTTGGTCGGGGGGGAGGCCCAGCATTTT
13	TRBV6-5	TRBJ1-2	TRBD1	once	CASSRDRANGYTF	TGTGCCAGCAGTCGGGACAGGGCTAATGGCTACACCTTC
14	TRBV12-3/TRBV12-4	TRBJ1-1	TRBD1	-	CASSPATGGVEAFF	TGTGCCAGCAGCCCTGCGACAGGGGGTGTTGAAGCTTTCTTT
14	TRBV12-3/TRBV12-4	TRBJ2-5	TRBD1	few	CASLGQGSEETQYF	TGTGCCAGCCTTGGACAGGGAAGTGAAGAGACCCAGTACTTC
16	TRBV27	TRBJ1-1	-	many	CASSPSRRDKNTEAFF	TGTGCCAGCAGCCCCTCCCGCCGGGACAAGAACACTGAAGCTTTCTTT
15	TRBV7-9	TRBJ2-3	TRBD1	few	CASSPAGTGTDTQYF	TGTGCCAGCAGCCCCGCCGGGACAGGCACAGATACGCAGTATTTT
12	TRBV6-1	TRBJ2-3	-	many	CASSERSGTQYF	TGTGCCAGCAGTGAAAGGTCAGGCACGCAGTATTTT
14	TRBV4-3	TRBJ2-2	-	few	CASRRTVITGELFF	TGCGCCAGCCGCCGGACAGTTATTACCGGGGAGCTGTTTTTT
14	TRBV7-9	TRBJ2-3	-	-	CASSLDLDKDTQYF	TGTGCCAGCAGCTTAGACCTCGATAAAGATACGCAGTATTTT
15	TRBV7-2	TRBJ2-5	TRBD1	-	CASSFPDRGPETQYF	TGTGCCAGCAGCTTCCCGGACAGGGGGCCAGAGACCCAGTACTTC
14	TRBV6-2/TRBV6-3	TRBJ2-7	-	-	CASSWLGEAYEQYF	TGTGCCAGCAGTTGGCTCGGGGAGGCCTACGAGCAGTACTTC
15	TRBV25-1	TRBJ1-1	TRBD1	-	CASSDPGTGDTEAFF	TGTGCCAGCAGTGACCCCGGGACAGGGGACACTGAAGCTTTCTTT
13	TRBV10-3	TRBJ1-2	-	few	CAISGGGHYGYTF	TGTGCCATCAGTGGTGGAGGGCACTATGGCTACACCTTC
12	TRBV20-1	TRBJ2-3	-	-	CSATTGPDTQYF	TGCAGTGCAACGACTGGTCCCGATACGCAGTATTTT
12	TRBV5-1	TRBJ2-3	-	once	CASSLPRDTQYF	TGCGCCAGCAGCTTACCGAGGGATACGCAGTATTTT
14	TRBV5-5	TRBJ2-1	-	few	CASSLVASYNEQFF	TGTGCCAGCAGCTTGGTAGCCTCCTACAATGAGCAGTTCTTC
15	TRBV12-3/TRBV12-4	TRBJ2-2	TRBD1	few	CASTKRDRVTGELFF	TGTGCCAGCACCAAGAGGGACAGGGTAACCGGGGAGCTGTTTTTT
13	TRBV11-2	TRBJ2-7	-	many	CASSLDRGSEQYF	TGTGCCAGCAGCTTAGATAGAGGGTCCGAGCAGTACTTC
15	TRBV20-1	TRBJ2-1	TRBD2	few	CSAPPRGGVHNEQFF	TGCAGTGCTCCACCCCGCGGGGGGGTCCACAATGAGCAGTTCTTC
14	TRBV6-1	TRBJ2-1	TRBD2	few	CASIRASGGNEQFF	TGTGCCAGCATCCGGGCTAGCGGGGGCAATGAGCAGTTCTTC
14	TRBV6-5	TRBJ1-2	TRBD1	-	CASNPGQGVYGYTF	TGTGCCAGCAACCCGGGACAGGGAGTGTATGGCTACACCTTC
14	TRBV4-3	TRBJ2-3	-	few	CASSQGIGTDTQYF	TGCGCCAGCAGCCAAGGGATAGGCACAGATACGCAGTATTTT
16	TRBV19	TRBJ2-3	TRBD2	-	CASSFSSRGGTDTQYF	TGTGCCAGTAGCTTTTCGTCGCGGGGGGGCACAGATACGCAGTATTTT
12	TRBV20-1	TRBJ1-5	-	once	CSARLGGQPQHF	TGCAGTGCTAGATTGGGGGGTCAGCCCCAGCATTTT
16	TRBV13	TRBJ2-6	-	-	CASSSDGSSGANVLTF	TGTGCCAGCAGCTCGGATGGGTCCTCTGGGGCCAACGTCCTGACTTTC
13	TRBV3-1	TRBJ2-1	-	few	CASSRRGSDEQFF	TGTGCCAGCAGCCGTAGGGGCTCGGATGAGCAGTTCTTC
13	TRBV19	TRBJ2-3	-	-	CASSIDGPTSQYF	TGTGCCAGTAGTATAGATGGACCAACGAGCCAGTATTTT
11	TRBV30	TRBJ2-3	-	-	CAWSPGDTQYF	TGTGCCTGGTCCCCGGGGGATACGCAGTATTTT
13	TRBV7-2	TRBJ2-4	TRBD1	-	CASSAGQVDIQYF	TGTGCCAGCAGCGCGGGACAGGTGGACATTCAGTACTTC